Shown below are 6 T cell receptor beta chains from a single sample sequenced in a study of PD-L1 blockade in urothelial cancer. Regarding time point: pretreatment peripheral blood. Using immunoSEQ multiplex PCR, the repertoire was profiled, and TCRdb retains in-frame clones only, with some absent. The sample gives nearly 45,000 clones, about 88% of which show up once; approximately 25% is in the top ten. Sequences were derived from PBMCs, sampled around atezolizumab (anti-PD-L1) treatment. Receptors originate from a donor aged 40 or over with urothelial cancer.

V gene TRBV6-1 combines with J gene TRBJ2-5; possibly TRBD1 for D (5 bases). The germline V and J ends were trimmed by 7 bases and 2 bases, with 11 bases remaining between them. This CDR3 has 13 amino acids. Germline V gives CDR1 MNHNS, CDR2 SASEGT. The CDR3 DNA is TGTGCCAGCACTCGACAGCCGCAAGAGACCCAGTACTTC. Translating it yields CASTRQPQETQYF.

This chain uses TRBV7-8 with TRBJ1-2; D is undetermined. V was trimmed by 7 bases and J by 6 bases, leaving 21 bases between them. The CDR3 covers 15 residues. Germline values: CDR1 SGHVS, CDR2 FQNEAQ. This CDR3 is CASTPRRLTANGYTF. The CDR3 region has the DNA TGTGCCAGCACCCCACGCCGACTGACCGCAAATGGCTACACCTTC.

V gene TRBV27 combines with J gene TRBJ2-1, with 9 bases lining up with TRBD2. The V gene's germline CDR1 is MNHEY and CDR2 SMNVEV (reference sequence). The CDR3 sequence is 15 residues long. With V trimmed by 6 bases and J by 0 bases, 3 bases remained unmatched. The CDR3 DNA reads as TGTGCCAGCAGAAGAGCGGGAGGCTCCTACAATGAGCAGTTCTTC. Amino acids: CASRRAGGSYNEQFF.

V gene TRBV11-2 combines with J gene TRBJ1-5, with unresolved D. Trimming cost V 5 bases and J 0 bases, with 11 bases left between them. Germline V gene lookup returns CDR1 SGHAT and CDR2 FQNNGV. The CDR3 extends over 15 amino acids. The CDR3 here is CASSRGPYSNQPQHF. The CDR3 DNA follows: TGTGCCAGCAGCCGCGGCCCTTATAGCAATCAGCCCCAGCATTTT.

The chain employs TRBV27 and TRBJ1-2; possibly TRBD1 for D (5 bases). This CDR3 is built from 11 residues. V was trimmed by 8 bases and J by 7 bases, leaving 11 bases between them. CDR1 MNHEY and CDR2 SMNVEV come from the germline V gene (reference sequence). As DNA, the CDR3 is TGTGCCAGCGGGTACAGGTTTGGCTACACCTTC. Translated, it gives CASGYRFGYTF.

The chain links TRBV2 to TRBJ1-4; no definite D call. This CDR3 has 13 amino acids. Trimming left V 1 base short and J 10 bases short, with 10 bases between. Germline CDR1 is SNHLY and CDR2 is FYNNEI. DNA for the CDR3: TGTGCCAGCAGTGAAGGCCGCTCCGGAAAACTGTTTTTT. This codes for CASSEGRSGKLFF.